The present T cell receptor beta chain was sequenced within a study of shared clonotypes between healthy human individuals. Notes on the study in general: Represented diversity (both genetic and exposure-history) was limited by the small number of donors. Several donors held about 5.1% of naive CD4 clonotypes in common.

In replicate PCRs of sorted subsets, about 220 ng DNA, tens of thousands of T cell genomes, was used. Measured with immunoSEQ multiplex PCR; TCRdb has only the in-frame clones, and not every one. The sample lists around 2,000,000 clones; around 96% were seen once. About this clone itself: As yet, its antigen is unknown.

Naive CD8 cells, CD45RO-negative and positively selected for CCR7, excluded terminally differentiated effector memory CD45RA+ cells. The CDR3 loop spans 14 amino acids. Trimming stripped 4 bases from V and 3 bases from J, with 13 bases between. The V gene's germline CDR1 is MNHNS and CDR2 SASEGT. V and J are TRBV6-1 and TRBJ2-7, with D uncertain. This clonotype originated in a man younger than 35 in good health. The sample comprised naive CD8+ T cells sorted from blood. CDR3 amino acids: CASSVTASGYEQYF. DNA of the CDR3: TGTGCCAGCAGTGTCACGGCGTCAGGCTACGAGCAGTACTTC.